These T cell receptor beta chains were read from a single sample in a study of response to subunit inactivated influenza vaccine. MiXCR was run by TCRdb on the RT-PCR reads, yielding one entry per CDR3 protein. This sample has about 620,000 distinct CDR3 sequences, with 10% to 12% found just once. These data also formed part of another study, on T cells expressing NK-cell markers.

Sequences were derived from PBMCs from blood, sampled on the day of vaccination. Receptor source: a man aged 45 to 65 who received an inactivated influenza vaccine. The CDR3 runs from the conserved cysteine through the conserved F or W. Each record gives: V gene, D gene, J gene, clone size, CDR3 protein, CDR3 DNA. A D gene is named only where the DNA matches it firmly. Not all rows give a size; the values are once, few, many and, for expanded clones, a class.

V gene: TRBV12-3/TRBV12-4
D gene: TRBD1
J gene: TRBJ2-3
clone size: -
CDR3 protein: CASSFDRGRVTDTQYF
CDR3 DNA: TGTGCCAGCAGTTTTGACAGGGGGCGAGTAACAGATACGCAGTATTTT

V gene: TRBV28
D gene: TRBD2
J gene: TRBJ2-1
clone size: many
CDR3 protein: CASTSSGSYNEQFF
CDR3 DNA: TGTGCCAGCACATCTAGCGGATCCTACAATGAGCAGTTCTTC

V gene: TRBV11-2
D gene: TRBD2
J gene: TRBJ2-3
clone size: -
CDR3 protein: CASSLANGGADTQYF
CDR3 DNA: TGTGCCAGCAGCTTAGCGAACGGGGGGGCAGATACGCAGTATTTT

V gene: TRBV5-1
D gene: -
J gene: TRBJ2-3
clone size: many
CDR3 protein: CASSWNTLGLSRADTQYF
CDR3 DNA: TGCGCCAGCAGCTGGAATACCCTGGGACTTTCTAGGGCGGATACGCAGTATTTT

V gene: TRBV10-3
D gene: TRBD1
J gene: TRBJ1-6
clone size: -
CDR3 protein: CAIGGTGAALHF
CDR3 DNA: TGTGCCATCGGAGGGACAGGGGCGGCCCTCCACTTT

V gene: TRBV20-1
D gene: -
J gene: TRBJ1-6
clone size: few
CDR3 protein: CSARPITGTDNSPLHF
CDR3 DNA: TGCAGTGCTAGACCAATCACGGGGACCGATAATTCACCCCTCCACTTT

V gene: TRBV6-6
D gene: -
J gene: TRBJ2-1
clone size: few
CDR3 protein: CASSYRTHVGFF
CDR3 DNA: TGTGCCAGCAGTTACCGGACCCACGTGGGGTTCTTC

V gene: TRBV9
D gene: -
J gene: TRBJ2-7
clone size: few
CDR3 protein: CASSVDPGSPYEQYF
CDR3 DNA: TGTGCCAGCAGCGTAGACCCCGGTAGCCCCTACGAGCAGTACTTC

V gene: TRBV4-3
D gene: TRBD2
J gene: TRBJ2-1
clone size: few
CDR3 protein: CASSQVGRAGGTYNEQFF
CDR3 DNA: TGCGCCAGCAGCCAAGTCGGGCGTGCGGGGGGCACCTACAATGAGCAGTTCTTC

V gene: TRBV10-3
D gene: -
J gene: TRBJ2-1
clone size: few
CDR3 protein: CAITSSTDNYNEQFF
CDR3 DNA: TGTGCCATCACCTCAAGTACAGATAACTACAATGAGCAGTTCTTC